The T cell receptor beta chain under discussion was sequenced for a study of blood T cell repertoires in COVID-19. Across the study: Samples taken during acute and convalescent COVID-19 were collected in the United States, Italy and Spain. Sample material is recorded as cDNA or gDNA derived from T cells, B-cell-depleted T cells, or PBMCs.

As handled by the study authors: Estimation of nucleated cell counts relied on the amplification of reference gene primers. The data were produced by immunoSEQ multiplex PCR, yet TCRdb's version contains in-frame clones alone and is incomplete. V and J calls and clone size are given by that table; D and trimming were obtained from the DNA. The table includes about 180,000 clones, under 90% detected once. Trimming pared 2 bases from V and 0 bases from J, leaving 7 bases between. Germline CDR1 reads LGHDT; CDR2 reads YNNKEL (reference sequence). The CDR3 runs 14 residues. The sample was peripheral blood. The rearrangement uses TRBV3-1 (or the pseudogene TRBV3-2) and TRBJ1-2; D remains ambiguous. This sequence was found in a human donor in a cohort sampled during active COVID-19. In DNA form, the CDR3 reads TGTGCCAGCAGCCAAAATACAGCTAACTATGGCTACACCTTC. Protein: CASSQNTANYGYTF.